The rows below give T cell receptor beta chains drawn from one sample of a study of T cell repertoires in cytomegalovirus infection. TCRdb recomputed calls from the reads with MiXCR, one row per CDR3 protein. This table has more than 20,000 distinct CDR3 sequences, roughly two fifths appearing once. For these receptors, no antigen is known. Here the sequenced sample was CD8+ T cells from cultured PBMCs, taken from culture after CMV antigen stimulation. The receptors originated from a human donor in good health (CMV status not recorded). Some clones in this sample may be carry-over from other donors' samples. The CDR3 runs from the conserved cysteine through the conserved F or W. D genes are given only for firm matches. Only some rows state a clone size, as once, few, many or a class for expanded clones.

TRBV7-2	many	TRBJ2-7	TRBD1	TGTGCCAGCAGCTTAGTGGCCCACCTGGGACAGGGGATCAGTAACGAGCAGTACTTC	CASSLVAHLGQGISNEQYF
TRBV5-4	few	TRBJ2-1	TRBD2	TGTGCCAGCAGCTCGACAGGGCCGACTAGCGGGAGGTCCTACAATGAGCAGTTCTTC	CASSSTGPTSGRSYNEQFF
TRBV28	-	TRBJ2-1	TRBD1	TGTGCCAGCACCCCGGGACAGTATTCTTCCTACAATGAGCAGTTCTTC	CASTPGQYSSYNEQFF
TRBV28	-	TRBJ2-7	-	TGTGCCAGCAGTTTATCGGCAGGGACCTACGAGCAGTACTTC	CASSLSAGTYEQYF
TRBV7-8	many	TRBJ2-3	-	TGTGCCAGCAGCTTAGCTTGGGGGGCGCGTGCAGATACGCAGTATTTT	CASSLAWGARADTQYF
TRBV27	few	TRBJ2-7	-	TGTGCCAGCAGTGACTACTACTCCTACGAGCAGTACTTC	CASSDYYSYEQYF
TRBV27	once	TRBJ1-5	TRBD1	TGTGCCAGCAGTAGGACAGGAGGGTATCAGCCCCAGCATTTT	CASSRTGGYQPQHF
TRBV27	few	TRBJ1-5	TRBD1	TGTGCCAGCAGGGGGACAGGGGGGAGCAATCAGCCCCAGCATTTT	CASRGTGGSNQPQHF
TRBV11-2	few	TRBJ2-1	TRBD2	TGTGCCAGCAGCTCTAGCGGGAGGAGGTACAATGAGCAGTTCTTC	CASSSSGRRYNEQFF
TRBV27	once	TRBJ1-2	-	TGTGCCAGCAGTTCATCCTCCATGGGATGGGGCTATGGCTACACCTTC	CASSSSSMGWGYGYTF
TRBV7-8	-	TRBJ1-5	-	TGTGCCAGCAGCCCCTGGGACAACAACAATCAGCCCCAGCATTTT	CASSPWDNNNQPQHF
TRBV12-3/TRBV12-4	many	TRBJ2-7	-	TGTGCCAGCAGTTTAGCGGGAGTAGCCTACGAGCAGTACTTC	CASSLAGVAYEQYF
TRBV5-5	many	TRBJ2-7	TRBD2	TGTGCCAGCAGCAAGGACTCACGCGGGAGCGAGCAGTACTTC	CASSKDSRGSEQYF
TRBV10-3	-	TRBJ1-3	-	TGTGCCACCGAACCGGGACCGCTAATATCTGGAAACACCATATATTTT	CATEPGPLISGNTIYF
TRBV6-5	once	TRBJ2-2	-	TGTGCCAGCAGTTCCATTTTGTTCCAGGGCGAGAAGAACACCGGGGAGCTGTTTTTT	CASSSILFQGEKNTGELFF
TRBV29-1	-	TRBJ2-1	-	TGCAGCTTTGGGGGGGGCATCGGCAATGAGCAGTTCTTC	CSFGGGIGNEQFF
TRBV6-1	-	TRBJ1-5	-	TGTGCCAGCAGGGTGACAGCGGATAGCAATCAGCCCCAGCATTTT	CASRVTADSNQPQHF
TRBV7-8	few	TRBJ2-1	TRBD2	TGTGCCAGCAGCACACCCGCCGAGTTAGCGGGGAGTGGCACCTACAATGAGCAGTTCTTC	CASSTPAELAGSGTYNEQFF
TRBV12-3/TRBV12-4	-	TRBJ1-3	-	TGTGCCAGCAGCTGGGGCACCTCTGGAAACACCATATATTTT	CASSWGTSGNTIYF
TRBV4-1	-	TRBJ1-3	-	TGCGCCAGCAGCCAAGAAAATACCCGAACTGGAAACACCATATATTTT	CASSQENTRTGNTIYF
TRBV11-2	-	TRBJ2-5	TRBD2	TGTGCCAGCACCTGGACTAGCGGGAGAGAGACCCAGTACTTC	CASTWTSGRETQYF
TRBV4-1	-	TRBJ2-7	TRBD1	TGCGCCAGCAGCGGAGAAAACCGGGACAGGGGGCCCGAGCAGTACTTC	CASSGENRDRGPEQYF
TRBV12-3/TRBV12-4	-	TRBJ1-2	TRBD1	TGTGCCAGCAGTTTGGACAGGTCGTATGGCTACACCTTC	CASSLDRSYGYTF
TRBV7-3	many	TRBJ2-2	-	TGTGCCAGCAGCTCGGGGGCTGGTAACACCGGGGAGCTGTTTTTT	CASSSGAGNTGELFF
TRBV18	-	TRBJ1-2	-	TGTGCCAGCTCACCGGGTCTAGGAAACTATGGCTACACCTTC	CASSPGLGNYGYTF
TRBV5-6	few	TRBJ1-2	TRBD1	TGTGCCAGCAGCTCTGAGATGACAGGGGGGGACACCTTC	CASSSEMTGGDTF
TRBV7-2	many	TRBJ2-3	TRBD1	TGTGCCAGCAGCCCCCTGATTGGACAGGGGCCCACAGATACGCAGTATTTT	CASSPLIGQGPTDTQYF
TRBV19	-	TRBJ1-5	-	TGTGCCAGTACCGTGGACAGCCTCAATCAGCCCCAGCATTTT	CASTVDSLNQPQHF
TRBV27	-	TRBJ1-1	-	TGTGCCAGCAGTTTAATAGGGGGGTACAGTTTGAACACTGAAGCTTTCTTT	CASSLIGGYSLNTEAFF
TRBV7-3	-	TRBJ2-7	TRBD1	TGTGCCAGCAGCAGGATCGGACAGGGGGACGAGCAGTACTTC	CASSRIGQGDEQYF